This T cell receptor (beta chain) was recorded in a study of regulatory T cells in long-lasting Graves disease. Worth noting for this clonotype: A single base separates this from a much larger clone, so it may be a read error. Since the CDR3 does not end with the conserved phenylalanine or tryptophan, this likely comes from a read error.

The time point is: persistent/refractory GD, antithyroid drugs over 5 years with positive TRAb. From PBMCs, RNA was extracted and then used to make the TCR library. Roughly 9 milliliters of peripheral blood were drawn into EDTA tubes. The CDR3 is 14 residues long. V gave up 3 bases and J gave up 5 bases, with 13 bases separating them. Through Arm-PCR of CDR3 regions and iRepertoire HTBI primers, TCR beta libraries were built. TCRdb ran MiXCR on the multiplex PCR reads and lists one entry per CDR3 protein. Altogether fewer than 450,000 distinct CDR3 sequences are present, around a quarter being singletons, with the ten largest covering about a quarter.

This specimen was peripheral blood mononuclear cells (PBMCs), taken when the disease was refractory, from a patient treated with antithyroid drugs. This chain joins TRBV12-3 or TRBV12-4 and TRBJ1-1, with no clear D. This clonotype was sampled from a female donor with Graves disease. The CDR3 reads CASSFGKIPTEAFL. The CDR3 DNA reads as TGTGCCAGCAGTTTTGGGAAGATCCCAACTGAAGCTTTCCTT.